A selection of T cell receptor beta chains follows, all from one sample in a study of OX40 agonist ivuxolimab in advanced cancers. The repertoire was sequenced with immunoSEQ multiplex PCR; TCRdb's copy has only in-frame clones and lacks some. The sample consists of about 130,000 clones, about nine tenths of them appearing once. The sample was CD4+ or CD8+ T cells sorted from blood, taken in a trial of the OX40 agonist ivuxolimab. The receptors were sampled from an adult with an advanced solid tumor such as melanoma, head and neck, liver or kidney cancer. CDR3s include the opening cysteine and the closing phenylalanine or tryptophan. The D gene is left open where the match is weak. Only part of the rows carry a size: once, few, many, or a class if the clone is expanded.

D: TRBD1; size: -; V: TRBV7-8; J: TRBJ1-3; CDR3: CASTLVSGTVSGNTIYF; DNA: TGTGCCAGCACCCTCGTCTCCGGGACAGTCTCTGGAAACACCATATATTTT
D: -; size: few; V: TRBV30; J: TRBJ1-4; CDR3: CAWSAQGFEKLFF; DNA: TGTGCCTGGAGTGCACAGGGCTTTGAAAAACTGTTTTTT
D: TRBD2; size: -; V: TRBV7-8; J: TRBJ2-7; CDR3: CASKVSGSSYEQYF; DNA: TGTGCCAGCAAGGTTAGCGGGAGCTCCTACGAGCAGTACTTC
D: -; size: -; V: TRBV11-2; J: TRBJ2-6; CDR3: CASSLTPAVVGANVLTF; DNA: TGTGCCAGCAGCTTAACCCCGGCTGTGGTTGGGGCCAACGTCCTGACTTTC
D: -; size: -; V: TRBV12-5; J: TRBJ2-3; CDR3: CASVPENPSTDTQYF; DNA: TGTGCTAGTGTCCCGGAGAATCCTAGCACAGATACGCAGTATTTT
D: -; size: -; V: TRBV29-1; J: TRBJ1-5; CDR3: CSVRQSADQPQHF; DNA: TGCAGCGTGCGACAGAGCGCAGATCAGCCCCAGCATTTT
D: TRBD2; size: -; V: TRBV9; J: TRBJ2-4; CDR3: CASSAGGTSGFGQYF; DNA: TGTGCCAGCAGCGCCGGTGGGACTAGCGGGTTTGGTCAGTACTTC
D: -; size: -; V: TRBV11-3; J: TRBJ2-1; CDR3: CASSQSGVAYNEQFF; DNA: TGTGCCAGCAGCCAATCGGGAGTCGCCTACAATGAGCAGTTCTTC
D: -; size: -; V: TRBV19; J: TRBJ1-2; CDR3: CASSIVGVGNREGYTF; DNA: TGTGCCAGTAGTATAGTCGGGGTCGGGAACCGGGAAGGCTACACCTTC
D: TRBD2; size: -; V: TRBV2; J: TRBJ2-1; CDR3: CASAAAGGSYNEQFF; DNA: TGTGCCAGCGCTGCAGCGGGAGGGTCCTACAATGAGCAGTTCTTC
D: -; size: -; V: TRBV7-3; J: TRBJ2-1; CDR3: CASSLGGSYNEQFF; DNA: TGTGCCAGCAGCTTGGGGGGCTCCTACAATGAGCAGTTCTTC
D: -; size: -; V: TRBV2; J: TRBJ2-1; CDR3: CASRRDLKNEQFF; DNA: TGTGCCAGCAGACGGGATCTAAAGAATGAGCAGTTCTTC
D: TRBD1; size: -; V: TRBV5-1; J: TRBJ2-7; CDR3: CASSSDRGAYEQYF; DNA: TGCGCCAGCAGCAGCGACAGGGGAGCCTACGAGCAGTACTTC
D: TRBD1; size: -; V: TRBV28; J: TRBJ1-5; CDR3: CASSRDRGFSQPQHF; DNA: TGTGCCAGCTCTCGGGACAGGGGATTCAGTCAGCCCCAGCATTTT
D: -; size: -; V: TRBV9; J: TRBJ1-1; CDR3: CASSVEQNTEAFF; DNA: TGTGCCAGCAGCGTAGAACAGAACACTGAAGCTTTCTTT
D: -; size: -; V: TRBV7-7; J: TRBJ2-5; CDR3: CASSVTGTKQETQYF; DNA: TGTGCTAGCAGCGTGACAGGGACTAAACAAGAGACCCAGTACTTC
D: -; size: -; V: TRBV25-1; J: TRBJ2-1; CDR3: CASSDTEPYNEQFF; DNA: TGTGCCAGCAGTGATACGGAACCCTACAATGAGCAGTTCTTC
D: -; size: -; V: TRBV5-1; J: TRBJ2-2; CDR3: CASSPEGFGTGELFF; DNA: TGCGCCAGCTCACCCGAGGGCTTTGGGACCGGGGAGCTGTTTTTT
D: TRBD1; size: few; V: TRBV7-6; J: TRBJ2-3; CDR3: CASSFRDRGTDTQYF; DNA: TGTGCCAGCAGCTTCCGGGACAGAGGCACAGATACGCAGTATTTT
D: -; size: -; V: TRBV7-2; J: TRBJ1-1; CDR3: CASSLMRGTEAFF; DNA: TGTGCCAGCAGCTTAATGAGGGGCACTGAAGCTTTCTTT
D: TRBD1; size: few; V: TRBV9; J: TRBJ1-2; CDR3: CASSGTGIYSGYTF; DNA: TGTGCCAGCAGCGGGACAGGTATCTATTCTGGCTACACCTTC
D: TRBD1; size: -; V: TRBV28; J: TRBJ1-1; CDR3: CASSPRAGGKNTEAFF; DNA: TGTGCCAGCAGTCCCCGGGCAGGGGGCAAGAACACTGAAGCTTTCTTT
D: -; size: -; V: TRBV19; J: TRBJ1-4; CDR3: CASSAPSGGNEKLFF; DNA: TGTGCCAGTAGTGCCCCCTCGGGAGGGAATGAAAAACTGTTTTTT
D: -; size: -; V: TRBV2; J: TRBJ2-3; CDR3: CASSEQRNTQYF; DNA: TGTGCCAGCAGTGAACAACGAAATACGCAGTATTTT
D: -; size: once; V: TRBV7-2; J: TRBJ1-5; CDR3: CASSPKVGGHQPQHF; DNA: TGTGCCAGCAGCCCAAAGGTAGGGGGACATCAGCCCCAGCATTTT
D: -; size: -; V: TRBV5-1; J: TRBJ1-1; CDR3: CASSQGTTNTEAFF; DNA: TGCGCCAGCAGCCAGGGGACGACGAACACTGAAGCTTTCTTT
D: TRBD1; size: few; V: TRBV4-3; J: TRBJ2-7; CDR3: CASSHRQGAPYEQYF; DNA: TGCGCCAGCAGCCACCGACAGGGGGCACCCTACGAGCAGTACTTC
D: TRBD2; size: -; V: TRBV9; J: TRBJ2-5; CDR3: CASSPLAGASGETQYF; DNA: TGTGCCAGCAGCCCTTTAGCGGGAGCATCCGGAGAGACCCAGTACTTC
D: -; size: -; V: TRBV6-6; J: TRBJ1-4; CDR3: CASNQAGLGGNEKLFF; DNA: TGTGCCAGCAATCAAGCGGGACTCGGCGGGAATGAAAAACTGTTTTTT
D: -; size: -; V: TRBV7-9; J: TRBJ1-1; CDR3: CASSLESGVEAFF; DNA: TGTGCCAGCAGCTTAGAATCGGGAGTTGAAGCTTTCTTT
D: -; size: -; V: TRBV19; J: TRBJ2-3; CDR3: CASSGGRADTQYF; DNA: TGTGCCAGTAGTGGAGGACGGGCAGATACGCAGTATTTT
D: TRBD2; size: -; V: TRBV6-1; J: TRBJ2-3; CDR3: CASSSGTTDTQYF; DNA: TGTGCCAGCAGTAGCGGGACGACAGATACGCAGTATTTT
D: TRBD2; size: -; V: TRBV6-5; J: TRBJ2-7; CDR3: CASRTREGRNYEQYF; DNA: TGTGCCAGCAGGACCAGGGAGGGGCGTAACTACGAGCAGTACTTC
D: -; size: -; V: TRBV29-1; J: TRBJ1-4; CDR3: CSVKRVMGEKLFF; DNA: TGCAGCGTGAAGAGGGTGATGGGAGAAAAACTGTTTTTT
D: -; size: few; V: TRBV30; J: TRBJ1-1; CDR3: CAWSVFGNTEAFF; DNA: TGTGCCTGGAGTGTTTTCGGTAACACTGAAGCTTTCTTT
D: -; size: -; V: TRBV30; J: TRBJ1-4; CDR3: CAWSSRDKSRLFF; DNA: TGTGCCTGGAGCTCTCGGGACAAGTCACGACTGTTTTTT
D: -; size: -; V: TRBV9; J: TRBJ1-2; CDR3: CASSALGSGQSSYGYTF; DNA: TGTGCCAGCAGCGCACTGGGTTCAGGACAGTCCTCCTATGGCTACACCTTC
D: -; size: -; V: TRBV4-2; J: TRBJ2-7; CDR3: CASSQGVGGISYEQYF; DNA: TGTGCCAGCAGCCAAGGGGTCGGCGGGATCTCCTACGAGCAGTACTTC
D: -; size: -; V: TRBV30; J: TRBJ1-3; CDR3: CAWSVLLEGVGSGNTIYF; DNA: TGTGCCTGGAGTGTACTGCTTGAAGGTGTCGGCTCTGGAAACACCATATATTTT
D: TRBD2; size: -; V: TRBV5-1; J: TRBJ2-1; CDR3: CASSLVYSGSSDEQFF; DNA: TGCGCCAGCAGCTTGGTTTATAGCGGGAGTTCCGATGAGCAGTTCTTC
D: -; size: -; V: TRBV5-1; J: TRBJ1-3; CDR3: CASSSGTAGNTIYF; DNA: TGCGCCAGCAGCTCCGGGACGGCTGGAAACACCATATATTTT
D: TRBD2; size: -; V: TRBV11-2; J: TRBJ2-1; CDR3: CASSLSSGTYNEQFF; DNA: TGTGCCAGCAGCTTATCTAGCGGGACCTACAATGAGCAGTTCTTC
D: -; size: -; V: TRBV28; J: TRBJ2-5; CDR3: CASRREETQYF; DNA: TGTGCCAGCAGAAGGGAAGAGACCCAGTACTTC
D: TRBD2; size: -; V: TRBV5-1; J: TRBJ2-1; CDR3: CASSELAGSYNEQFF; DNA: TGCGCCAGCAGCGAACTAGCGGGGTCCTACAATGAGCAGTTCTTC
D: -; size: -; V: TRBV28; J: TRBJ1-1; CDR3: CAAEGNTEAFF; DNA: TGTGCCGCCGAAGGGAACACTGAAGCTTTCTTT
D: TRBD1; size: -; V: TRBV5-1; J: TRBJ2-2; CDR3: CASSKGQGATGELFF; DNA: TGCGCCAGCAGCAAGGGACAGGGGGCCACCGGGGAGCTGTTTTTT
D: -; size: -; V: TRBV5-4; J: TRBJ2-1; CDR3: CASSLAAGNNEQFF; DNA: TGTGCCAGCAGCTTGGCCGCAGGGAACAATGAGCAGTTCTTC
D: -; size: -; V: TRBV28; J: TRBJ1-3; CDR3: CASSLGVTEGNTIYF; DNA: TGTGCCAGCAGTTTAGGCGTGACGGAGGGAAACACCATATATTTT
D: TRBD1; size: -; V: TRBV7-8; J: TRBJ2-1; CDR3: CASSLGTGYPNEQFF; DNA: TGTGCCAGCAGCTTAGGGACAGGCTATCCTAATGAGCAGTTCTTC
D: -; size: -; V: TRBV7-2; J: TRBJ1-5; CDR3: CASSLLWNQPQHF; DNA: TGTGCCAGCAGCTTATTATGGAATCAGCCCCAGCATTTT
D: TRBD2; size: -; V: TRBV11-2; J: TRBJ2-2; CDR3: CASSPDRGLAGPTGELFF; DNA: TGTGCCAGCAGTCCCGATCGGGGACTAGCGGGACCCACCGGGGAGCTGTTTTTT
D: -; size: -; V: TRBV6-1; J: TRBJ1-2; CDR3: CASSDGGAGYTF; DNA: TGTGCCAGCAGTGATGGGGGCGCAGGCTACACCTTC
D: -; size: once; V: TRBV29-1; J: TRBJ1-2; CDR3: CSVEGVPGDYGYTF; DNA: TGCAGCGTTGAAGGGGTCCCTGGGGACTATGGCTACACCTTC
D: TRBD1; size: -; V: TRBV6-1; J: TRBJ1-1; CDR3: CASTLRQGETEAFF; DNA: TGTGCCAGCACTCTAAGACAGGGCGAAACTGAAGCTTTCTTT
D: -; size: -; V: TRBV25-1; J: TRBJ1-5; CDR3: CASSESGEGSQPQHF; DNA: TGTGCCAGCAGTGAATCCGGTGAGGGATCCCAGCCCCAGCATTTT